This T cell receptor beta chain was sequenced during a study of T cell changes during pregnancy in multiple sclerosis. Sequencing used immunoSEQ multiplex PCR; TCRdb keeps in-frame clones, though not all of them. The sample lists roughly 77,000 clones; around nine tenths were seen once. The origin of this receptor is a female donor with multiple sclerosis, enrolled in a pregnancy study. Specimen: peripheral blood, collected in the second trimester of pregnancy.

CDR3 bases: TGCGCCAGCAGCTTCCCCAATCGGCAGGGGGGCCTGACCGGGGAGCTGTTTTTT. Translating gives CASSFPNRQGGLTGELFF. This rearrangement joins TRBV5-1 to TRBJ2-2; tentatively, D is TRBD1 (7 bases). The V end lost 2 bases, the J end lost 5 bases, and 22 bases lay between the germline ends. From germline, CDR1 is SGHRS and CDR2 YFSETQ. The CDR3 is made up of 18 amino acids.